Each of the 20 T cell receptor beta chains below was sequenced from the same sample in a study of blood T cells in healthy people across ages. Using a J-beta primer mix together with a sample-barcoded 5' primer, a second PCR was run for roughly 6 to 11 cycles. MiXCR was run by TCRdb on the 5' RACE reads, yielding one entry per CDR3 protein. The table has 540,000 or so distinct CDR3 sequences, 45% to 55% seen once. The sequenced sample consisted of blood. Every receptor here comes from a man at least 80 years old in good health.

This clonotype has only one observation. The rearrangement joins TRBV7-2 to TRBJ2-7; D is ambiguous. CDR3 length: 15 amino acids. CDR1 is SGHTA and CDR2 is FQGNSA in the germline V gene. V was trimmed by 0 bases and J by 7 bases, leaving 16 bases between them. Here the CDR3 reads CASSLAILGLNEQYF. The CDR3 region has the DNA TGTGCCAGCAGCTTAGCGATCTTGGGTTTAAATGAGCAGTACTTC.

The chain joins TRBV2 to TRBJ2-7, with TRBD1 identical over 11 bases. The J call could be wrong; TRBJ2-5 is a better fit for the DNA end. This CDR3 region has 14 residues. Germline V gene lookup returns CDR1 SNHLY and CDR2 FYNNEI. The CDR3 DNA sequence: TGTGCCAGCAGGGGGGACAGGGGGATGGAGACCCAGTACTTC. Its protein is CASRGDRGMETQYF.

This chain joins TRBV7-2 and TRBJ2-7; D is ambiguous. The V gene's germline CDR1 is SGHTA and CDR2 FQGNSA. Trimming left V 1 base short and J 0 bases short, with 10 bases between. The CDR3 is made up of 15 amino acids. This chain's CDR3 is CASSLGPSTSYEQYF. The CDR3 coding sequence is TGTGCCAGCAGCTTAGGGCCTTCTACCTCCTACGAGCAGTACTTC.

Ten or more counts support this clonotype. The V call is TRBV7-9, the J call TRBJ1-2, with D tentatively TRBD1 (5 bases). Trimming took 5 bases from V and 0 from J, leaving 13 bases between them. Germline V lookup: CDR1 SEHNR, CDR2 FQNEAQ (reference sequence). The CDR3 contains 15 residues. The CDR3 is CASSHGTAANYGYTF. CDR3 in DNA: TGTGCCAGCAGCCACGGGACCGCCGCTAACTATGGCTACACCTTC.

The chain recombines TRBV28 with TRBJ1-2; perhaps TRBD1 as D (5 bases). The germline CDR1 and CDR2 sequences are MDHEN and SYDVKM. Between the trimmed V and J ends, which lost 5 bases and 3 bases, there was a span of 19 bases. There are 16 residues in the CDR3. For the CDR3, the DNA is TGTGCCAGCAGTGCCCCCGCGGGGGAATCCCACTATGGCTACACCTTC. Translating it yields CASSAPAGESHYGYTF.

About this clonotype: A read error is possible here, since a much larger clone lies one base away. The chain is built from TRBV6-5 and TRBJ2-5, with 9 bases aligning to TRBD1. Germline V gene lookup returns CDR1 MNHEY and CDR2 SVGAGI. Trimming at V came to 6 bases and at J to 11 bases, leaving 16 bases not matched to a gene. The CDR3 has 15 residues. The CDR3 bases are TGTGCCAGCAGAACCGGGACAGGGCCACACAATGAGCAGTACTTC. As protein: CASRTGTGPHNEQYF.

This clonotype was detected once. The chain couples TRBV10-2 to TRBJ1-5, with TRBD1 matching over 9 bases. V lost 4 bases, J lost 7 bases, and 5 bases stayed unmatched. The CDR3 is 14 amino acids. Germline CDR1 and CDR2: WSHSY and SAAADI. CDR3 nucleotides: TGCGCCAGCAGTGGGGGACAGGGAAGCCAGCCCCAGCATTTT. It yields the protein CASSGGQGSQPQHF.

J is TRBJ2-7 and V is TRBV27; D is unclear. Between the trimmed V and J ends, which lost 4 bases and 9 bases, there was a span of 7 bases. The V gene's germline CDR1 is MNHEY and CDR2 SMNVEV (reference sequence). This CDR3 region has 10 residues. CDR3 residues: CASSWGMQYF. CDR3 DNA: TGTGCCAGCAGTTGGGGTATGCAGTACTTC.

The chain's CDR3 is CASSYYTGGNQPQHF. The CDR3, as DNA: TGTGCCAGCAGTTACTACACAGGGGGAAATCAGCCCCAGCATTTT. This chain uses TRBV6-2 or TRBV6-3 with TRBJ1-5; the match to TRBD1 covers 8 bases. The CDR3 sequence is 15 residues long. The germline V gene encodes CDR1 MNHEY and CDR2 SVGEGT. V gave up 1 base and J gave up 4 bases; unmatched junction bases: 3.

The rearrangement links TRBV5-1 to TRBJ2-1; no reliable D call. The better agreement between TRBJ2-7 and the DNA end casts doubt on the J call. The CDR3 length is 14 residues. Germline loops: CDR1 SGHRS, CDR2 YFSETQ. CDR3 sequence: CASRRPPDYNEQYF. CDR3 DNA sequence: TGCGCCAGCAGACGGCCGCCAGATTACAATGAGCAGTACTTC.

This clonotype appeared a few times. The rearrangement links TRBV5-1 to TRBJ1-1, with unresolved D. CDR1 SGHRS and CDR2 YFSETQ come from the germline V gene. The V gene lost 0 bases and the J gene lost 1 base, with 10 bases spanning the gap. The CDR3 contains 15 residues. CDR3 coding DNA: TGCGCCAGCAGCTTGGAGCAGGCCCGGAACACTGAAGCTTTCTTT. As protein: CASSLEQARNTEAFF. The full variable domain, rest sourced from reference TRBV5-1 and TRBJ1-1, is KAGVTQTPRYLIKTRGQQVTLSCSPISGHRSVSWYQQTPGQGLQFLFEYFSETQRNKGNFPGRFSGRQFSNSRSEMNVSTLELGDSALYLCASSLEQARNTEAFFGQGTRLTVV.

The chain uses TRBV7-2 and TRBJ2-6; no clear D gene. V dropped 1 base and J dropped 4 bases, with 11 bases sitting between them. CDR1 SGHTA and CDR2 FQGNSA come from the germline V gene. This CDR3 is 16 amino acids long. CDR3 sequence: CASSLVYSSGANVLTF. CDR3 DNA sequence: TGTGCCAGCAGCTTAGTGTACTCCTCGGGGGCCAACGTCCTGACTTTC.

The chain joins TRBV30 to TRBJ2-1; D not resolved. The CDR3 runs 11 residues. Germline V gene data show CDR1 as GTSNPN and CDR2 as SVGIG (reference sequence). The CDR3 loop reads CVGDSYNEQFF. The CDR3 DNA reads TGTGTAGGAGACTCCTACAATGAGCAGTTCTTC.

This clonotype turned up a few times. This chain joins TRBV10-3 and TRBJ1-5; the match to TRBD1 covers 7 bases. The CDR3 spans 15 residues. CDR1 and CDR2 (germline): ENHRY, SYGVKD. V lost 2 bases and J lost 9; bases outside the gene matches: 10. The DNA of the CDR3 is TGTGCCATCAGTGAGGACTACAGGGGCCGGGCGCCCCAGCATTTT. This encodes CAISEDYRGRAPQHF.

CDR3 coding DNA: TGTGCCAGCAGCTTAACGGTCGGGGATAATTCACCCCTCCACTTT. It codes for CASSLTVGDNSPLHF. The chain has TRBV7-9 and TRBJ1-6; D unresolved. The CDR3 covers 15 residues. The germline CDR1 and CDR2 sequences are SEHNR and FQNEAQ (reference sequence). Trimming shortened V by 2 bases and J by 5 bases, and 10 bases separated the two germline ends.

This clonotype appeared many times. In DNA form, the CDR3 reads TGTGCCAGCAGTTACTCCGCGCGTAACGGGGAGCTGTTTTTT. Translated, it gives CASSYSARNGELFF. The J gene is TRBJ2-2, the V gene TRBV6-5; no clear D gene. Trimming removed 0 bases from V and 7 bases from J, with 9 bases in between. The CDR3 spans 14 residues. Germline lookup yields CDR1 MNHEY and CDR2 SVGAGI.

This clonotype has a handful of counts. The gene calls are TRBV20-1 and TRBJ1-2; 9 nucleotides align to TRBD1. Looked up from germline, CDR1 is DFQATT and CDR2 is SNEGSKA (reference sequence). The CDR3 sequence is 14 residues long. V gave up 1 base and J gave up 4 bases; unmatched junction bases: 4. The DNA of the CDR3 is TGCAGTGCTAGAGGGGACAGGGCGGGCTATGGCTACACCTTC. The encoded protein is CSARGDRAGYGYTF.

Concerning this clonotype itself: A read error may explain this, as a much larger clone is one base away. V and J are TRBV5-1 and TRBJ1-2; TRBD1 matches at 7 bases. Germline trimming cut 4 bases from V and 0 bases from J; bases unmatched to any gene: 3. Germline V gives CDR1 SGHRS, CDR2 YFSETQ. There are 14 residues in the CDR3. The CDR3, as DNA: TGCGCCAGCAGCGTCGGGACAGCTAACTATGGCTACACCTTC. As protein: CASSVGTANYGYTF.

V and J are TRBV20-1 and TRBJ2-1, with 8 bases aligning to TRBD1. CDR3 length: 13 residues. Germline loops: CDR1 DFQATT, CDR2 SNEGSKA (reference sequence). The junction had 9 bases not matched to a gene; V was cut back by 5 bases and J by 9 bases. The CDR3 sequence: CSAQDRVGREQFF. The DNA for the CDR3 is TGCAGTGCTCAGGACAGGGTCGGGCGTGAGCAGTTCTTC.

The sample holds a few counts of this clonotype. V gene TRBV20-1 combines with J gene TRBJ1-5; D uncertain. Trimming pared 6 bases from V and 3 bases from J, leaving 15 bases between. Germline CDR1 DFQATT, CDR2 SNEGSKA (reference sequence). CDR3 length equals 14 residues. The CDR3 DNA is TGCAGTGCCAACGGCCACGGCCCCAATCAGCCCCAGCATTTT. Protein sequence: CSANGHGPNQPQHF.